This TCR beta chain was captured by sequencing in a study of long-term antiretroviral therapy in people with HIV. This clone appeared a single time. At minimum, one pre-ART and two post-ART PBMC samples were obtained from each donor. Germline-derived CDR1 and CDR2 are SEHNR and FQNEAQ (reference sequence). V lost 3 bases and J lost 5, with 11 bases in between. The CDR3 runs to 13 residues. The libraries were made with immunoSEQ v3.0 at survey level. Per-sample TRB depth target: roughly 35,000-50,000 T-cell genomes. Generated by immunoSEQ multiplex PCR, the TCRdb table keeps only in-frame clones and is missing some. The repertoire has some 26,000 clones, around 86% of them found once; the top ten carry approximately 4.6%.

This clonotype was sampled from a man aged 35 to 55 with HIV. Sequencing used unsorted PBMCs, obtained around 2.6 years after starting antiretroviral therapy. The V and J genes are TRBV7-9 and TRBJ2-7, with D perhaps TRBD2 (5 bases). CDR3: CASSLSSAHEQYF. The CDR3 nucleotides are TGTGCCAGCAGCTTGAGTAGCGCGCACGAGCAGTACTTC.